This T cell receptor beta chain was profiled in a study of technical replicates of blood from several donors (dated by TCRdb to 2017 to 2019). In the case of this clone: It has no known antigen specificity. The record has no base qualities; no much larger clone is one base away.

Library preparation used the immunoSEQ multiplex PCR assay. What TCRdb holds here is the immuneACCESS table cut down to in-frame rearrangements. Part of the clones is not present; checked against another copy, under half of the missing clones reflect an unresolved V gene, and the others are unexplained. Counted in this sample were more than 60,000 clones; around 92% of them appeared once. About 0.41% of the sample goes to the ten largest clones. Sequencing was done on a sample of T cells isolated from PBMCs. The TCR comes from a human donor in good health.

CDR3 protein: CASSLASSGNTIYF. The sequenced DNA: TGTGCCAGCAGCTTAGCTAGCTCTGGAAACACCATATATTTT. The receptor chain draws on TRBV7-2 and TRBJ1-3, with the D gene too uncertain to name. The CDR1 and CDR2 encoded by the germline V gene are SGHTA and FQGNSA. V drops 0 bases and J drops 0 bases, leaving 3 bases in between. The CDR3, from cysteine to phenylalanine, totals 14 residues. The kept DNA is CDR3 alone, 42 bases in frame from the first base. With all but the CDR3 taken from the reference TRBV7-2 and TRBJ1-3 genes, the full variable domain is: GAGVSQSPSNKVTEKGKDVELRCDPISGHTALYWYRQSLGQGLEFLIYFQGNSAPDKSGLPSDRFSAERTGGSVSTLTIQRTQQEDSAVYLCASSLASSGNTIYFGEGSWLTVV.